The clone carrying this T cell receptor (beta chain) was detected many times. Its antigen is not identified. The authors' processing: The study's classifier, a distant-metastasis tool for papillary thyroid cancer, was built using CDR3 differences across clinicopathological groups. From the PCR reads, TCRdb re-called clones with MiXCR. These V and J calls originate from TCRdb's pipeline instead of the authors' own analysis. The sample includes about 25,000 clones, approximately 13% of them seen just once. Trimming removed 3 bases from V and 3 bases from J, with 6 bases in between. Germline V gene sequence: CDR1 DFQATT, CDR2 SNEGSKA (reference sequence). The CDR3 sequence is 12 residues long. This sample stems from a study of metastatic and nonmetastatic thyroid tumors. Study context: Thyroid patients, malignant and benign, had repertoires compared across blood and tumor or nodule tissue. The study's findings and limits: The study reportedly found significantly higher TCR beta diversity in malignant thyroid tumors than benign nodules, in blood and tumor.

Not a single patient had been given any form of treatment at any point before undergoing thyroid surgery. This rearrangement joins TRBV20-1 to TRBJ2-4, with D unresolved. The TCR was taken from a female donor with papillary thyroid cancer or a benign thyroid nodule (not recorded which). Some clones in this sample may be carry-over from other donors' samples. Sequencing input: blood. The CDR3 DNA reads TGCAGTGCTAGGGACGTCAAAAACATTCAGTACTTC. It yields the protein CSARDVKNIQYF.